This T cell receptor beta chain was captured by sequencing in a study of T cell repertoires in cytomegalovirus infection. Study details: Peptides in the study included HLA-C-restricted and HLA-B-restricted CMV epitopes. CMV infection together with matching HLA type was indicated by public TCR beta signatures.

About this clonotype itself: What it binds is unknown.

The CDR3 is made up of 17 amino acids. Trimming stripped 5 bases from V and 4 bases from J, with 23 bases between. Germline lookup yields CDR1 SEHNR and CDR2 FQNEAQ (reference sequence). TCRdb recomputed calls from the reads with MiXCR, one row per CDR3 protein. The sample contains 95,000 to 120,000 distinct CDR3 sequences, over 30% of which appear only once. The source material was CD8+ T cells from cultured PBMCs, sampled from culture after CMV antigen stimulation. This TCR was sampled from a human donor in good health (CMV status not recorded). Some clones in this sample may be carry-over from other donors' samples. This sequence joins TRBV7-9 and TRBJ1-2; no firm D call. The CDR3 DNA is TGTGCCAGCAGCAACCCCGCGTACAGCGAATCTCTCTATGGCTACACCTTC. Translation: CASSNPAYSESLYGYTF.